Listed below are T cell receptor beta chains from one sample, sequenced in a study of cytotoxic CD8 clonotypes in ibrutinib-treated CLL. Assay used: immunoSEQ multiplex PCR; TCRdb lists only in-frame clones, some missing. Of a few hundred thousand clones in the sample, just under 80% were seen once. The specimen comprised PBMCs, sampled before ibrutinib treatment. These receptor sequences come from a human donor with chronic lymphocytic leukemia. Each CDR3 is given with its conserved first and last residue. The D gene is left open where the match is weak. Not all rows give a size; the values are once, few, many and, for expanded clones, a class.

.	TRBV5-6	few	TRBJ2-4	TGTGCCAGCAGCTTTGGGACTGTCACCAAAAACATTCAGTACTTC	CASSFGTVTKNIQYF
.	TRBV4-3	.	TRBJ1-2	TGCGCCAGCAGCCAAGACCTCCGGGCCTATGGCTACACCTTC	CASSQDLRAYGYTF
.	TRBV5-1	.	TRBJ2-5	TGCGCCAGCAGCCCCCAGGGGGAGACCCAGTACTTC	CASSPQGETQYF
.	TRBV7-2	.	TRBJ1-1	TGTGCCAGCAGCATCTTCACTGAAGCTTTCTTT	CASSIFTEAFF
.	TRBV10-3	once	TRBJ2-7	TGTGCCATAAAGCGATCAGGGGACTCCTACGAGCAGTACTTC	CAIKRSGDSYEQYF
.	TRBV18	.	TRBJ2-7	TGTGCCAGCTCACCACCTATCTTTACCGACGAGCAGTACTTC	CASSPPIFTDEQYF
.	TRBV5-1	once	TRBJ2-3	TGCGCCAGCAGCTTGTATAGCACAGATACGCAGTATTTT	CASSLYSTDTQYF
TRBD2	TRBV30	.	TRBJ2-3	TGTGCCTGGAGTGGACTAGCGGCCACAGATACGCAGTATTTT	CAWSGLAATDTQYF
.	TRBV15	.	TRBJ2-1	TGTGCCACCAGCAGAGATAGGAGGAGCTCCTACAATGAGCAGTTCTTC	CATSRDRRSSYNEQFF
TRBD1	TRBV27	.	TRBJ1-2	TGTGCCATCAAACAGGGGCCGGGCTATGGCTACACCTTC	CAIKQGPGYGYTF
.	TRBV10-3	.	TRBJ1-1	TGTGCCATCAGTGACCAGAATTCGGCTGAAGCTTTCTTT	CAISDQNSAEAFF
TRBD2	TRBV6-1	once	TRBJ2-4	TGTGCCAGCACTAAAACCAGCGGGAGCACTCAGTACTTC	CASTKTSGSTQYF
.	TRBV18	.	TRBJ2-7	TGTGCCAGCTCACAGACAGGTGCCCCCTACGAGCAGTACTTC	CASSQTGAPYEQYF
.	TRBV11-1	.	TRBJ1-5	TGTGCCAGCAGCTTAGAGTATAATCAGCCCCAGCATTTT	CASSLEYNQPQHF
TRBD1	TRBV30	.	TRBJ1-1	TGTGCCTGGATCCTTACAGGGGTCACTGAAGCTTTCTTT	CAWILTGVTEAFF